Included here is one T cell receptor (beta chain) sequence, with context. The target antigen is unknown. This sample is part of a study of T-cell reconstitution after alpha-beta-depleted transplantation in children. CDR3 length equals 15 residues. The germline V and J ends were trimmed by 1 base and 8 bases, with 14 bases remaining between them. Germline values: CDR1 SGHAT, CDR2 FQNNGV. Overall study findings and caveats: Some patients owed their high day-60 TCRbeta diversity to surviving recipient T cells and thymic progenitors. Diversity and T-cell counts at one year after transplant derived mostly from new T cells. As was reported, about two months after transplant, alpha-beta T cells came from several hundred expanded graft clones.

Preparing the TCRbeta library involved the use of unique molecular identifiers. TCRdb passed the PCR reads through MiXCR, listing each CDR3 protein once. The sample contains around 450,000 distinct CDR3 sequences, around 16% of which appear only once. The TCR was taken from a boy in the first two years of life who had a stem cell transplant for Wiskott-Aldrich syndrome, so the T cells may come from the graft donor. The source material was PBMCs, mostly from graft donor cells, sampled 360 days after TCRalphabeta/CD19-depleted stem cell transplant. The J gene is TRBJ1-4, the V gene TRBV11-2; the D gene is possibly TRBD1 (6 bases). The CDR3 DNA is TGTGCCAGCAGCTTAGTAAGGGGGGAAGTGGAAAAACTGTTTTTT. Its protein is CASSLVRGEVEKLFF.